This T cell receptor (beta chain) originates from a study of CD8 T cells in Susac syndrome. RNA totalling about 0.45 to 1 ug underwent reverse transcription with random hexamers. TCRdb reanalysed the immunoSEQ multiplex PCR reads using MiXCR and keeps one entry per CDR3 protein. The data hold approximately 100,000 distinct CDR3 sequences, with 92% observed a single time. Trimming removed 3 bases from V and 7 bases from J, with 28 bases in between. The CDR3 consists of 18 residues. Negative isolation yielded CD4+ and CD8+ T cells, and FACS enriched TEMRA cells. Sequenced: CD4+ T cells from PBMCs. The gene calls are TRBV12-3 or TRBV12-4 and TRBJ2-7; a weak D match, TRBD1 (6 bases). The receptor comes from a human donor in good health. The CDR3 region is CASSLVGVGVRGLGEQYF. In nucleotides, the CDR3 is TGTGCCAGCAGTTTGGTGGGTGTCGGTGTCAGGGGCTTGGGGGAGCAGTACTTC.